The next 13 T cell receptor beta chains were all read from a single sample in a study of Tregs in tolerant kidney transplant recipients. Here immunoSEQ multiplex PCR was the method, and the copy in TCRdb shows in-frame clones only, minus some. The sample has around 85,000 clones, 91% seen once. Sequences were derived from Tregs from blood, sampled before the transplant. All receptors derive from a human donor who received a combined kidney and bone marrow transplant.

The chain is built from TRBV15 and TRBJ2-5, with 9 bases lining up with TRBD2. The CDR3 has 19 residues. Germline-derived CDR1 and CDR2 are LNHNV and YYDKDF (reference sequence). V lost 0 bases and J lost 2; bases outside the gene matches: 13. The CDR3 loop reads CATSRDTASGKVRQETQYF. CDR3 bases: TGTGCCACCAGCAGAGATACGGCTAGCGGGAAGGTGCGGCAAGAGACCCAGTACTTC.

For this clone: The identical CDR3 is also encoded by other nucleotide sequences in the sample. V gene TRBV12-5 combines with J gene TRBJ2-2; the match to TRBD1 covers 9 bases. The trim removed 6 bases at V and 4 bases at J, leaving 6 bases unmatched. Germline CDR1 reads LGHNT; CDR2 reads FRNRAP. CDR3 length equals 15 residues. This CDR3 is CASGPDRGVTGELFF. CDR3 bases: TGTGCTAGTGGGCCGGACAGGGGAGTCACCGGGGAGCTGTTTTTT.

Concerning this clone: Other nucleotide sequences from this sample produce the same CDR3. The chain is built from TRBV20-1 and TRBJ2-7, with 7 bases matching TRBD2. The V segment lost 1 base and the J segment 6 bases; nucleotides outside the gene matches: 0. This CDR3 spans 11 amino acids. In germline, CDR1 is DFQATT, CDR2 SNEGSKA (reference sequence). The CDR3 here is CSARGGGEQYF. CDR3 DNA sequence: TGCAGTGCTAGAGGGGGGGGCGAGCAGTACTTC.

This rearrangement joins TRBV28 to TRBJ1-2; D unclear. Germline-derived CDR1 and CDR2 are MDHEN and SYDVKM. This CDR3 is 14 amino acids long. The V end was cut by 3 bases, the J end by 0 bases, with 8 bases between. CDR3 amino acids: CASSFYGANYGYTF. The DNA for the CDR3 is TGTGCCAGCAGTTTTTACGGAGCTAACTATGGCTACACCTTC.

The chain couples TRBV6-1 to TRBJ1-6; no clear D gene. The V and J ends lost 2 bases and 14 bases respectively, with 10 bases between them. Germline CDR1 reads MNHNS; CDR2 reads SASEGT. The CDR3 spans 12 residues. CDR3 sequence (DNA): TGTGCCAGCAGTGAATTGGAGGGCACCCTCCACTTT. Its protein product is CASSELEGTLHF.

This chain links TRBV6-1 with TRBJ2-7; D is unresolved. Trimming left V 4 bases short and J 4 bases short, with 14 bases between. The CDR3 consists of 14 residues. Germline V gene data show CDR1 as MNHNS and CDR2 as SASEGT. This CDR3 is CASSGHSGSYEQYF. CDR3 coding DNA: TGTGCCAGCAGTGGTCATTCCGGGTCGTACGAGCAGTACTTC.

The chain uses TRBV7-2 and TRBJ1-1; TRBD1 agrees at 7 bases. The germline gives CDR1 SGHTA, CDR2 FQGNSA. Trimming took 6 bases from V and 0 from J; bases not matched to a gene: 4. The CDR3 sequence is 14 residues long. The CDR3 protein is CASRTGNMNTEAFF. The CDR3 nucleotides read TGTGCCAGCAGGACAGGGAACATGAACACTGAAGCTTTCTTT.

This rearrangement joins TRBV5-6 to TRBJ2-7; D not certain. Per the germline V gene, CDR1 is SGHDT and CDR2 is YYEEEE. The CDR3 extends over 14 amino acids. V lost 0 bases and J lost 0, with 7 bases in between. Here the CDR3 DNA reads TGTGCCAGCAGCTTGGACTGGCGCTCCTACGAGCAGTACTTC. Encoded protein: CASSLDWRSYEQYF.

The V gene is TRBV6-6, the J gene TRBJ1-2; TRBD1 agrees at 7 bases. V lost 7 bases and J lost 6; bases outside the gene matches: 5. Germline CDR1 reads MNHNY; CDR2 reads SVGAGI (reference sequence). There are 12 residues in the CDR3. The CDR3 region is CASTQGGDGYTF. CDR3 bases: TGTGCCAGCACTCAGGGGGGGGATGGCTACACCTTC.

The chain links TRBV7-2 to TRBJ1-3; possibly TRBD1 for D (5 bases). CDR1 is SGHTA, CDR2 FQGNSA, per germline. The germline V and J ends were trimmed by 3 bases and 0 bases, with 9 bases remaining between them. This CDR3 is 15 amino acids long. The CDR3 bases are TGTGCCAGCAGCTTCTCGGGACCCTCTGGAAACACCATATATTTT. The encoded protein is CASSFSGPSGNTIYF.

V and J are TRBV4-2 and TRBJ2-3; 8 bases line up with TRBD2. Per the germline V gene, CDR1 is LGHNA and CDR2 is YNFKEQ. The CDR3 runs to 16 residues. V dropped 0 bases and J dropped 6; count of bases not matched to a gene: 8. Here the CDR3 DNA reads TGTGCCAGCAGCCAAGATTCCCAGCGGGAGTGGGATACGCAGTATTTT. Translation: CASSQDSQREWDTQYF.

The chain has TRBV20-1 and TRBJ2-1; D is ambiguous. Trimming shortened V by 5 bases and J by 3 bases, and 5 bases separated the two germline ends. CDR3 length equals 11 residues. CDR1 is DFQATT and CDR2 is SNEGSKA in the germline V gene (reference sequence). The CDR3 loop is CSAWDYNEQFF. The CDR3 nucleotides are TGCAGTGCTTGGGACTACAATGAGCAGTTCTTC.

The genes are TRBV28 and TRBJ2-1, with 7 bases identical to TRBD2. V lost 3 bases to trimming and J lost 5 bases; unmatched junction nucleotides: 13. This CDR3 is 17 amino acids long. Germline CDR1 reads MDHEN; CDR2 reads SYDVKM. For the CDR3, the DNA is TGTGCCAGCAGTTTGGCCCGCGGGAGTGCGGGGGACAATGAGCAGTTCTTC. Encoded protein: CASSLARGSAGDNEQFF.